This entry concerns a single T cell receptor beta chain. The same CDR3 can be traced to other DNA sequences in this sample. These data originate in a study of cytotoxic CD8 clonotypes in ibrutinib-treated CLL. The repertoire was sequenced with immunoSEQ multiplex PCR; TCRdb's copy has only in-frame clones and lacks some. Of approximately 20,000 clones in the sample, approximately 84% are singletons; the top ten hold about 6%. V was clipped by 3 bases and J by 4 bases; unmatched bases: 2. The CDR3 spans 14 residues. Germline-derived CDR1 and CDR2 are SGHTA and FQGNSA. The TCR was taken from a human donor with chronic lymphocytic leukemia. V gene TRBV7-2 combines with J gene TRBJ2-2, with TRBD1 matching 7 bases. The source material was PBMCs, sampled before ibrutinib treatment. CDR3 loop: CASSLGQITGELFF. DNA for the CDR3: TGTGCCAGCAGCTTGGGACAGATCACCGGGGAGCTGTTTTTT.